This T cell receptor beta chain was sequenced in a study of blood T cells in healthy people across ages. A second PCR of about 7 to 12 cycles used a sample-barcoded 5' primer and a J-beta primer mix. TCRdb fed the 5' RACE reads into MiXCR, producing one record per CDR3 protein. This table has about 1.6 million distinct CDR3 sequences, approximately 32% appearing once. This clonotype has a handful of counts. Trimming took 0 bases from V and 15 from J, leaving 15 bases between them. The CDR3 is 13 amino acids. Per the germline V gene, CDR1 is LNHNV and CDR2 is YYDKDF (reference sequence). The chain combines TRBV15 with TRBJ2-1; TRBD1 might be the D (6 bases). The material sequenced was blood. This sequence was found in a woman in her thirties in good health. CDR3 DNA sequence: TGTGCCACCAGCAGAGAGGGGGCGTCCCGGCGGTTCTTC. Its protein product is CATSREGASRRFF.